In its sample, the clone carrying this T cell receptor (beta chain) was seen a few times. The data are from a study of blood T cell repertoires in COVID-19. Study background: Samples taken during acute and convalescent COVID-19 were collected in the United States, Italy and Spain. PBMCs, B-cell-depleted T cells, or T cells were the source of the cDNA or gDNA that made up the material.

Authors' methods: Estimates of nucleated cell counts were drawn from the amplification of reference gene primers. The method was immunoSEQ multiplex PCR; TCRdb's version includes in-frame clones alone and lacks a portion of them. That table furnishes V, J and clone size, whereas the DNA furnished D and trimming. The profile shows 150,000 or so clones, approximately 80% of them singletons. Germline loops: CDR1 LNHDA, CDR2 SQIVND (reference sequence). V gave up 6 bases and J gave up 0 bases, with 15 bases separating them. This CDR3 is built from 16 residues. The chain employs TRBV19 and TRBJ1-5; unclear D gene. The sample was peripheral blood. The TCR sequence derives from an elderly woman with acute or convalescent COVID-19. CDR3 sequence reads: CASSLLGVDSNQPQHF. In DNA form, the CDR3 reads TGTGCCAGTAGCCTCCTCGGGGTCGATAGCAATCAGCCCCAGCATTTT.